Below, 29 T cell receptor beta chains from the same sample are listed, as sequenced in a study of CD8+ T cells in alopecia areata. Treatment defined: oral pan-JAK inhibitor, 5-10 mg twice daily. RNA, once extracted, was reverse transcribed into cDNA for use as the sequencing template. Libraries were prepared by immunoSEQ multiplex PCR; TCRdb keeps only in-frame clonotypes and omits some of them. The repertoire holds 170,000 or so clones, with around 60% as singletons. Specimen: CD8+ T cells sorted from blood, collected at week 24, from a patient treated with tofacitinib. The receptors shown here come from a human donor with alopecia areata.

This clone was seen once. This chain connects TRBV5-1 to TRBJ1-1; no clear D. The germline V gene has CDR1 SGHRS and CDR2 YFSETQ. The V and J ends lost 0 bases and 7 bases respectively, with 4 bases between them. This CDR3 is built from 11 residues. In nucleotides, the CDR3 is TGCGCCAGCAGCTTGGGCGGTGAAGCTTTCTTT. Translating gives CASSLGGEAFF.

This clone was found a few times. The chain links TRBV14 to TRBJ2-3; D possibly corresponds to TRBD1 (5 bases). Looked up from germline, CDR1 is SGHDN and CDR2 is FVKESK. This CDR3 is built from 14 residues. V dropped 2 bases and J dropped 1 base, with 7 bases sitting between them. The chain's CDR3 is CASSQTGGTDTQYF. The CDR3 DNA follows: TGTGCCAGCAGCCAAACAGGAGGCACAGATACGCAGTATTTT. The full variable domain, rest sourced from reference TRBV14 and TRBJ2-3, is EAGVTQFPSHSVIEKGQTVTLRCDPISGHDNLYWYRRVMGKEIKFLLHFVKESKQDESGMPNNRFLAERTGGTYSTLKVQPAELEDSGVYFCASSQTGGTDTQYFGPGTRLTVL.

The CDR3 protein is CSVSGNGYTF. The CDR3 coding sequence is TGCAGCGTTAGCGGAAATGGCTACACCTTC. The V gene is TRBV29-1, the J gene TRBJ1-2; D call uncertain. Germline CDR1 and CDR2: SQVTM and ANQGSEA. V was shortened by 5 bases and J by 6 bases, with 7 bases between the two germline ends. The CDR3 has 10 residues.

The chain couples TRBV5-1 to TRBJ2-2; D is perhaps TRBD1 (5 bases). CDR1 is SGHRS, CDR2 YFSETQ, per germline. V was shortened by 5 bases and J by 4 bases, with 9 bases between the two germline ends. The CDR3 contains 13 residues. The CDR3 protein is CASSSRVTGELFF. The CDR3 nucleotides read TGCGCCAGCAGTTCCAGGGTCACCGGGGAGCTGTTTTTT.

The table lists this clone with a few counts. The CDR3 DNA is TGCGCCAGCACTGGCGGGGGGAGTCAAGAGACCCAGTACTTC. This codes for CASTGGGSQETQYF. This rearrangement joins TRBV5-1 to TRBJ2-5, with 8 nucleotides matching TRBD2. The ends lost 6 bases at V and 2 bases at J; junction bases unmatched: 6. CDR1 and CDR2 (germline): SGHRS, YFSETQ. The CDR3 consists of 14 residues.

J is TRBJ1-2 and V is TRBV14; 9 nucleotides line up with TRBD1. Trimming removed 4 bases from V and 1 base from J; junction bases left unmatched: 10. The CDR3 has 17 residues. Germline V gene lookup returns CDR1 SGHDN and CDR2 FVKESK. The DNA for the CDR3 is TGTGCCAGCAGCCTCACGAGGGGGGACAGGGTTAACTATGGCTACACCTTC. Translation: CASSLTRGDRVNYGYTF. The full variable domain, with the rest looked up from reference TRBV14 and TRBJ1-2, is EAGVTQFPSHSVIEKGQTVTLRCDPISGHDNLYWYRRVMGKEIKFLLHFVKESKQDESGMPNNRFLAERTGGTYSTLKVQPAELEDSGVYFCASSLTRGDRVNYGYTFGSGTRLTVV.

The chain joins TRBV2 to TRBJ1-6; D might be TRBD1 (5 bases). The V gene lost 2 bases and the J gene lost 6 bases, with 17 bases spanning the gap. Per the germline V gene, CDR1 is SNHLY and CDR2 is FYNNEI. The CDR3 has 17 residues. This CDR3 is CASSELWQGVLNSPLHF. In nucleotides, the CDR3 is TGTGCCAGCAGTGAACTTTGGCAGGGCGTTCTTAATTCACCCCTCCACTTT. Together with reference TRBV2 and TRBJ1-6, the CDR3 gives the full variable domain: EPEVTQTPSHQVTQMGQEVILRCVPISNHLYFYWYRQILGQKVEFLVSFYNNEISEKSEIFDDQFSVERPDGSNFTLKIRSTKLEDSAMYFCASSELWQGVLNSPLHFGNGTRLTVT.

This clone showed up just a few times. CDR3 sequence (DNA): TGTGCCTGGAGTGTATCCGGGACAGGCTCCGCCGTTGCAGGCTACACCTTC. It codes for CAWSVSGTGSAVAGYTF. The chain recombines TRBV30 with TRBJ1-2; TRBD1 aligns across 8 bases. The CDR3 is 17 amino acids. Germline V gene lookup returns CDR1 GTSNPN and CDR2 SVGIG (reference sequence). Unmatched junction bases numbered 17, after V lost 0 bases and J lost 8 bases.

This clone was seen repeatedly, ten times or more. The J gene is TRBJ2-2, the V gene TRBV10-3, with TRBD2 matching over 11 bases. CDR3 size: 17 residues. The germline CDR1 and CDR2 sequences are ENHRY and SYGVKD. J was trimmed by 6 bases and V by 3 bases; bases with no gene match: 9. The CDR3 sequence: CAISDHSSGGPPGELFF. The CDR3 nucleotides are TGTGCCATCAGTGACCATTCTAGCGGGGGGCCTCCCGGGGAGCTGTTTTTT.

The genes are TRBV29-1 and TRBJ2-5, with 9 bases lining up with TRBD1. The trim removed 3 bases at V and 5 bases at J, leaving 7 bases unmatched. CDR1 is SQVTM, CDR2 ANQGSEA, per germline. The CDR3 sequence is 14 residues long. The CDR3 region is CSVDGTGTWETQYF. The DNA for the CDR3 is TGCAGCGTTGATGGGACAGGGACCTGGGAGACCCAGTACTTC.

V gene TRBV2 combines with J gene TRBJ2-3, with 12 bases matching TRBD2. The CDR3 consists of 14 residues. The V gene end was trimmed by 11 bases and the J gene end by 5 bases; junction bases not matched to a gene: 8. Germline lookup yields CDR1 SNHLY and CDR2 FYNNEI. The CDR3 protein is CAGRLAGVKDTQYF. DNA of the CDR3: TGTGCCGGAAGACTAGCGGGGGTTAAAGATACGCAGTATTTT.

Concerning this clone: A read error may account for a junction end that differs from germline. V usage is TRBV9 and J usage is TRBJ1-1; the D is unclear. Germline V gives CDR1 SGDLS, CDR2 YYNGEE. The CDR3 is made up of 12 amino acids. Written as DNA, the CDR3 is TGTGCCAGCAGCGTAGCTACAATCGGCCCCGATTTT. Encoded protein: CASSVATIGPDF.

The chain uses TRBV2 and TRBJ2-5; 8 positions agree with TRBD1. The CDR3 spans 15 residues. J lost 2 bases, V lost 4 bases, and 6 bases had no gene match. From germline, CDR1 is SNHLY and CDR2 FYNNEI. The CDR3 bases are TGTGCCAGCAGTGCCGGACAGGGAGGACAAGAGACCCAGTACTTC. Encoded protein: CASSAGQGGQETQYF.

This clone was seen just once. Additional DNA sequences in this sample encode the identical CDR3. V usage is TRBV5-6 and J usage is TRBJ2-7; D gene unclear. The CDR3 runs to 14 residues. CDR1 is SGHDT, CDR2 YYEEEE, per germline. V lost 0 bases and J 2 bases, leaving 9 bases between the germline ends. This CDR3 reads CASSLGRSTYEQYF. CDR3 nucleotide sequence: TGTGCCAGCAGCTTGGGGCGTAGTACCTACGAGCAGTACTTC.

This clone turned up a few times. This chain links TRBV5-1 with TRBJ1-1; the D gene is possibly TRBD1 (6 bases). The CDR3 runs to 13 residues. Trimming cost V 2 bases and J 4 bases, with 9 bases left between them. CDR1 is SGHRS, CDR2 YFSETQ, per germline. As DNA, the CDR3 is TGCGCCAGCAGCTTTACAGGGTCCACTGAAGCTTTCTTT. This encodes CASSFTGSTEAFF.

This clone has a handful of counts. The rearrangement joins TRBV13 to TRBJ1-1, with D hard to call. The CDR3 runs to 15 residues. Germline CDR1 reads PRHDT; CDR2 reads FYEKMQ (reference sequence). Trimming left V 5 bases short and J 0 bases short, with 13 bases between. CDR3 bases: TGTGCCAGCAGCGACCGGACGAACATGAACACTGAAGCTTTCTTT. It codes for CASSDRTNMNTEAFF.

This clone was seen a few times. The rearrangement links TRBV27 to TRBJ2-7; D remains ambiguous. Germline V gene sequence: CDR1 MNHEY, CDR2 SMNVEV (reference sequence). CDR3 size: 12 residues. V was pared by 4 bases and J by 4 bases, with 8 bases between. CDR3 residues: CASSSLPYEQYF. DNA of the CDR3: TGTGCCAGCAGTTCCCTTCCTTACGAGCAGTACTTC.

The chain has TRBV7-8 and TRBJ2-1; D is possibly TRBD1 (5 bases). Germline V lookup: CDR1 SGHVS, CDR2 FQNEAQ. The CDR3 sequence is 16 residues long. With 4 bases removed from V and 0 bases from J, the gap between germline ends came to 13 bases. The CDR3 is CASSSRGASSYNEQFF. The CDR3 bases are TGTGCCAGCAGCTCCCGTGGGGCAAGCTCCTACAATGAGCAGTTCTTC.

The chain carries TRBV9 and TRBJ2-7; D uncertain. The V end lost 0 bases, the J end lost 2 bases, and 9 bases lay between the germline ends. There are 14 residues in the CDR3. Germline CDR1 and CDR2: SGDLS and YYNGEE. For the CDR3, the DNA is TGTGCCAGCAGCGTAGGGCAGGTTCCCTACGAGCAGTACTTC. Protein product: CASSVGQVPYEQYF.

In its sample, this clone was seen a few times. The chain links TRBV5-1 to TRBJ1-2; 8 nucleotides match TRBD1. With 0 bases clipped from V and 10 bases from J, the junction kept 5 bases outside the gene matches. The CDR3 has 13 residues. Germline loops: CDR1 SGHRS, CDR2 YFSETQ. CDR3 in amino acids: CASSLEGQGDYTF. The CDR3 nucleotides read TGCGCCAGCAGCTTGGAAGGACAGGGCGACTACACCTTC.

There are a few counts of this clone. The gene calls are TRBV12-5 and TRBJ1-3; 7 bases align to TRBD1. Germline V gives CDR1 LGHNT, CDR2 FRNRAP. This CDR3 has 14 amino acids. Unmatched junction bases numbered 7, after V lost 5 bases and J lost 6 bases. In nucleotides, the CDR3 is TGTGCTAGTGGTCTGAGGGGGCATGAAAACACCATATATTTT. Amino acids: CASGLRGHENTIYF.

This chain uses TRBV6-5 with TRBJ1-1; D remains ambiguous. The CDR3 loop spans 15 amino acids. Germline values: CDR1 MNHEY, CDR2 SVGAGI. Between the trimmed V and J ends, which lost 0 bases and 6 bases, there was a span of 14 bases. The CDR3 region is CASSYSNLGFPEAFF. The CDR3 nucleotides are TGTGCCAGCAGTTACTCGAATCTGGGTTTCCCTGAAGCTTTCTTT.

This clone was observed a few times. This chain connects TRBV29-1 to TRBJ2-2, with D perhaps TRBD2 (5 bases). In germline, CDR1 is SQVTM, CDR2 ANQGSEA. The V end was cut by 2 bases, the J end by 7 bases, with 14 bases between. The CDR3 loop spans 14 amino acids. The CDR3 region has the DNA TGCAGCGTTGAACTAGTAGACTACAGCGGGGAGCTGTTTTTT. Translating gives CSVELVDYSGELFF.

This chain joins TRBV5-1 and TRBJ2-1, with D unclear. Trimming left V 1 base short and J 6 bases short, with 5 bases between. Germline V gene lookup returns CDR1 SGHRS and CDR2 YFSETQ. The CDR3 extends over 12 amino acids. DNA of the CDR3: TGCGCCAGCAGCTTGTTGGGCAATGAGCAGTTCTTC. Its protein is CASSLLGNEQFF.

The gene calls are TRBV27 and TRBJ2-3; TRBD2 is a possible D gene (5 bases). From germline, CDR1 is MNHEY and CDR2 SMNVEV (reference sequence). The CDR3 has 13 amino acids. The germline V and J ends were trimmed by 4 bases and 2 bases, with 7 bases remaining between them. The CDR3 here is CASSYGDTDTQYF. The CDR3 bases are TGTGCCAGCAGTTACGGGGACACAGATACGCAGTATTTT.

The chain recombines TRBV6-5 with TRBJ1-2; D uncertain. The V gene lost 4 bases and the J gene lost 9 bases, with 9 bases spanning the gap. The CDR3 length is 11 residues. CDR1 and CDR2 from the germline V gene are MNHEY and SVGAGI. DNA for the CDR3: TGTGCCAGCAGTTCCGGGCCTAGCTACACCTTC. Protein sequence: CASSSGPSYTF.

The chain joins TRBV2 to TRBJ2-1; weak D call: TRBD2 (7 bases). Germline CDR1 reads SNHLY; CDR2 reads FYNNEI. Trimming cost V 11 bases and J 8 bases, with 10 bases left between them. This CDR3 region has 10 residues. This CDR3 reads CASGGDEQFF. The CDR3 DNA is TGTGCCTCGGGGGGCGATGAGCAGTTCTTC.

The genes are TRBV13 and TRBJ2-3, with a possible D match to TRBD1 (6 bases). This CDR3 contains 15 residues. Per the germline V gene, CDR1 is PRHDT and CDR2 is FYEKMQ (reference sequence). V was pared by 6 bases and J by 1 base, with 14 bases between. Here the CDR3 DNA reads TGTGCCAGCAGGGTGGACAGCCTTGGCACAGATACGCAGTATTTT. Residues: CASRVDSLGTDTQYF.

The V call is TRBV5-1, the J call TRBJ1-5; tentatively, D is TRBD1 (6 bases). Looked up from germline, CDR1 is SGHRS and CDR2 is YFSETQ. CDR3 size: 14 residues. V was clipped by 4 bases and J by 7 bases, with 15 bases between them. CDR3: CASSPEGGRQPQHF. CDR3 in DNA: TGCGCCAGCAGCCCCGAGGGGGGTCGGCAGCCCCAGCATTTT.